These 19 T cell receptor beta chains were sequenced from one sample in a study of cytomegalovirus exposure and HLA in healthy donors listed by TCRdb under 2017. Libraries came from the immunoSEQ multiplex PCR assay. The multiplex PCR relied on a mix of 60 forward primers for TCR Vbeta segments and 13 reverse primers for TCR Jbeta segments. TCRdb re-hosts the immuneACCESS table, in-frame sequences only. Its copies lack some clones; in the studies checked, an unresolved V gene accounts for under half of them, and the cause for the rest is not known. This sample holds about 170,000 clones; roughly 79% were observed only once. Roughly 4.5% of the sample goes to the ten largest clones. The source material was PBMCs. The receptors shown here come from a woman between 18 and 29 years old in good health and CMV-seropositive.

This clone showed up just once. The CDR3 DNA follows: TGTGCCAGTAGTACCAAATCTGGACTAGCGGGGGGCGCATTCTTC. Encoded protein: CASSTKSGLAGGAFF. V gene TRBV19 combines with J gene TRBJ2-1, with 14 bases lining up with TRBD2. Trimming removed 4 bases from V and 16 bases from J; junction bases left unmatched: 12. CDR3 length: 15 amino acids. Germline CDR1 LNHDA, CDR2 SQIVND (reference sequence).

This clone was counted a single time. V and J are TRBV7-2 and TRBJ2-5, with 7 bases fitting TRBD1. The CDR3 loop spans 14 amino acids. Germline V CDR1 and CDR2: SGHTA, FQGNSA. V shed 1 base and J 4 bases; nucleotides not matched to a gene: 3. The CDR3 loop reads CASSLVPGGETQYF. The CDR3 DNA sequence: TGTGCCAGCAGCTTAGTCCCAGGGGGAGAGACCCAGTACTTC.

The chain couples TRBV6-5 to TRBJ2-7; 7 bases are shared with TRBD1. Germline CDR1 and CDR2: MNHEY and SVGAGI. The CDR3 is 14 residues long. Trimming cost V 5 bases and J 0 bases; bases outside gene matches: 4. The CDR3 DNA is TGTGCCAGCAGTACGGACAGGAACTCCTACGAGCAGTACTTC. It specifies CASSTDRNSYEQYF.

The chain carries TRBV7-9 and TRBJ1-1; TRBD1 aligns across 12 bases. Germline V CDR1 and CDR2: SEHNR, FQNEAQ (reference sequence). This CDR3 has 16 residues. The junction had 6 bases not matched to a gene; V was cut back by 4 bases and J by 3 bases. CDR3 DNA: TGTGCCAGCAGCTGGACCGGGACAGGGGGCTACACTGAAGCTTTCTTT. It codes for CASSWTGTGGYTEAFF.

The V call is TRBV7-6, the J call TRBJ2-1, with D perhaps matching TRBD1 (5 bases). Trimming stripped 0 bases from V and 8 bases from J, with 8 bases between. The CDR3 runs to 13 residues. The germline gives CDR1 SGHVS, CDR2 FNYEAQ. This chain's CDR3 is CASSLAGEDEQFF. In nucleotides, the CDR3 is TGTGCCAGCAGCTTAGCAGGGGAAGATGAGCAGTTCTTC.

The chain recombines TRBV5-1 with TRBJ2-1, with a tentative D call TRBD1 (6 bases). The ends were cut back, 2 bases at V and 8 bases at J, with 29 bases in the middle. The CDR3 has 19 amino acids. CDR1 and CDR2 from the germline V gene are SGHRS and YFSETQ. CDR3 sequence reads: CASSFARGISHPLRDEQFF. The DNA of the CDR3 is TGCGCCAGCAGCTTCGCCAGGGGTATTAGTCACCCCCTACGAGATGAGCAGTTCTTC.

The rearrangement links TRBV19 to TRBJ2-1; the D gene is possibly TRBD1 (6 bases). The V gene lost 3 bases and the J gene lost 7 bases, with 13 bases spanning the gap. In germline, CDR1 is LNHDA, CDR2 SQIVND (reference sequence). The CDR3 extends over 14 amino acids. Written as DNA, the CDR3 is TGTGCCAGTAGTATGGGGGCCTTAAAAAATGAGCAGTTCTTC. Translated, it gives CASSMGALKNEQFF.

This clone has a single count. The V call is TRBV28, the J call TRBJ2-5; 9 nucleotides agree with TRBD1. The V and J ends lost 5 bases and 1 base, in that order; junction bases with no gene match: 8. The CDR3 is 16 residues long. Germline V CDR1 and CDR2: MDHEN, SYDVKM. CDR3 DNA sequence: TGTGCCAGCAGTCTCACAGGGGGCCGGGGCCAAGAGACCCAGTACTTC. This sequence encodes CASSLTGGRGQETQYF.

The chain is built from TRBV11-3 and TRBJ1-1, with a weak D call TRBD1 (5 bases). Germline V lookup: CDR1 SGHNT, CDR2 YENEEA. Deletions cut 1 base from V and 3 bases from J, with 9 bases between. The CDR3 runs 14 residues. Here the CDR3 DNA reads TGTGCCAGCAGCTTAGGGGGCGCAGACACTGAAGCTTTCTTT. Amino acid sequence: CASSLGGADTEAFF. Supplemented by reference TRBV11-3 and TRBJ1-1, the full variable domain reads EAGVVQSPRYKIIEKKQPVAFWCNPISGHNTLYWYLQNLGQGPELLIRYENEEAVDDSQLPKDRFSAERLKGVDSTLKIQPAELGDSAVYLCASSLGGADTEAFFGQGTRLTVV.

The chain links TRBV6-5 to TRBJ2-7; D is unclear. The germline gives CDR1 MNHEY, CDR2 SVGAGI. CDR3 length equals 13 residues. The V and J ends lost 5 bases and 2 bases respectively, with 10 bases between them. DNA for the CDR3: TGTGCCAGCAGTGGCGGCACAACCTACGAGCAGTACTTC. This gives the protein CASSGGTTYEQYF.

The V gene is TRBV19, the J gene TRBJ1-5; TRBD1 aligns across 8 bases. Germline CDR1 is LNHDA and CDR2 is SQIVND (reference sequence). The length of the CDR3 is 13 residues. Unmatched junction bases numbered 9, after V lost 8 bases and J lost 9 bases. The CDR3 nucleotides are TGTGCCAGTGATGACAGGGGCTCTGGGCCCCAGCATTTT. This sequence encodes CASDDRGSGPQHF.

The J gene is TRBJ1-1, the V gene TRBV11-2, with D unresolved. The CDR3 is made up of 14 amino acids. Deletions cut 3 bases from V and 1 base from J, with 9 bases between. Germline values: CDR1 SGHAT, CDR2 FQNNGV. The CDR3 region has the DNA TGTGCCAGCAGCTTTTTCAGGCAGAACACTGAAGCTTTCTTT. This codes for CASSFFRQNTEAFF. The variable domain in full, completed from reference TRBV11-2 and TRBJ1-1, reads EAGVAQSPRYKIIEKRQSVAFWCNPISGHATLYWYQQILGQGPKLLIQFQNNGVVDDSQLPKDRFSAERLKGVDSTLKIQPAKLEDSAVYLCASSFFRQNTEAFFGQGTRLTVV.

V usage is TRBV18 and J usage is TRBJ1-2; a weak D match, TRBD1 (5 bases). Trimming shortened V by 3 bases and J by 4 bases, and 12 bases separated the two germline ends. This CDR3 has 14 residues. Germline lookup yields CDR1 KGHSH and CDR2 LQKENI. The CDR3 protein is CASSPQDQGYGYTF. The CDR3 DNA reads TGTGCCAGCTCACCTCAGGATCAGGGCTATGGCTACACCTTC.

The V and J genes are TRBV18 and TRBJ1-5, with D possibly TRBD1 on 6 matching bases. The CDR3 consists of 17 residues. Germline V gives CDR1 KGHSH, CDR2 LQKENI. Between the trimmed V and J ends, which lost 1 base and 4 bases, there was a span of 17 bases. CDR3 sequence reads: CASSPLVGQGRNQPQHF. CDR3 DNA sequence: TGTGCCAGCTCACCACTCGTCGGGCAGGGGCGGAATCAGCCCCAGCATTTT.

The chain joins TRBV5-8 to TRBJ1-1; 7 positions match TRBD1. This CDR3 has 15 amino acids. The J segment lost 4 bases and the V segment lost 1 base, leaving 7 bases of the junction unmatched. Germline CDR1 reads SGHTS; CDR2 reads YDEGEE. In DNA form, the CDR3 reads TGTGCCAGCAGCTTGACAGGGGTGTTCGGCACTGAAGCTTTCTTT. It encodes CASSLTGVFGTEAFF.

This sequence joins TRBV6-6 and TRBJ1-5; no clear D. The CDR3 covers 16 residues. Looked up from germline, CDR1 is MNHNY and CDR2 is SVGAGI (reference sequence). V lost 2 bases, J lost 1 base, and 12 bases lay in between. The CDR3 DNA sequence: TGTGCCAGCAGTTACGCAGGACCGGGAAGCAATCAGCCCCAGCATTTT. Translating gives CASSYAGPGSNQPQHF.

The CDR3 sequence: CASSSRIQGATDTQYF. DNA for the CDR3: TGCGCCAGCAGCTCGCGCATACAGGGGGCGACAGATACGCAGTATTTT. The genes are TRBV5-1 and TRBJ2-3; 9 positions agree with TRBD1. The ends lost 3 bases at V and 3 bases at J; junction bases unmatched: 8. The CDR3 is made up of 16 amino acids. The V gene's germline CDR1 is SGHRS and CDR2 YFSETQ.

The J gene is TRBJ1-4, the V gene TRBV27, with TRBD1 matching over 9 bases. Per the germline V gene, CDR1 is MNHEY and CDR2 is SMNVEV (reference sequence). The CDR3 is 14 residues long. V lost 7 bases and J lost 8; bases outside the gene matches: 8. The CDR3 region has the DNA TGTGCCAGCACTACCGGGACAGGGCTCGAAAAACTGTTTTTT. It codes for CASTTGTGLEKLFF.

V is TRBV5-1 and J is TRBJ1-1; D is unresolved. The V end was cut by 4 bases, the J end by 4 bases, with 5 bases between. Germline V gives CDR1 SGHRS, CDR2 YFSETQ. This CDR3 has 11 amino acids. CDR3 residues: CASSRGTEAFF. DNA of the CDR3: TGCGCCAGCAGCCGGGGCACTGAAGCTTTCTTT.